Listed below are T cell receptor beta chains from one sample, sequenced in a study of cytomegalovirus exposure and HLA in healthy donors. Profiling relied on immunoSEQ multiplex PCR, and the TCRdb table lists in-frame clones only, not all of them. The data show around 350,000 clones, about nine tenths seen once. The sequenced sample consisted of PBMCs. The receptors here all came from a woman aged 18-29 years in good health and CMV-seronegative. Both conserved end residues are part of each CDR3. A D gene is named only where the DNA matches it firmly. Size is omitted from some rows. Given values are once, few, many or a class for expanded clones.

clone size	V gene	D gene	J gene	CDR3 DNA	CDR3 protein
NA	TRBV27	NA	TRBJ1-5	TGTGCCAGCAGTTTATTGGGCGGCAATCAGCCCCAGCATTTT	CASSLLGGNQPQHF
NA	TRBV28	TRBD1	TRBJ1-6	TGTGCCAGCAGTTCTTTCAGCGGGACAGGGGATTCACCCCTCCACTTT	CASSSFSGTGDSPLHF
NA	TRBV28	TRBD1	TRBJ2-7	TGTGCCAGCAGTTCCCCCGGGACAGGGGGCTACGAGCAGTACTTC	CASSSPGTGGYEQYF
NA	TRBV7-7	TRBD1	TRBJ1-4	TGTGCCAGCAGCCAAACGACAGGGTTTAATGAAAAACTGTTTTTT	CASSQTTGFNEKLFF
many	TRBV10-1	NA	TRBJ2-2	TGCGCCAGCAGTGACAGGGACACCGGGGAGCTGTTTTTT	CASSDRDTGELFF
NA	TRBV7-7	TRBD1	TRBJ1-6	TGTGCCAGCAGCCCGACCACCCGACAGGGGCTGATGTATAATTCACCCCTCCACTTT	CASSPTTRQGLMYNSPLHF
few	TRBV6-6	TRBD2	TRBJ2-3	TGTGCCAGCAGTTTACCGGGACTAGCGGCGAAAGATACGCAGTATTTT	CASSLPGLAAKDTQYF
NA	TRBV30	NA	TRBJ1-3	TGTGCCTGGAGTACCTCAGCTGGAAACACCATATATTTT	CAWSTSAGNTIYF
NA	TRBV4-2	TRBD2	TRBJ2-3	TGTGCCAGCAGCCAAGGAACTAGCGGGGGCCGAGGGCACACAGATACGCAGTATTTT	CASSQGTSGGRGHTDTQYF
NA	TRBV7-2	TRBD1	TRBJ1-2	TGTGCCAGCAGCCTCGGGACAGGGTGGGAGGATGGCTACACCTTC	CASSLGTGWEDGYTF
NA	TRBV7-9	NA	TRBJ2-7	TGTGCCAGCAGCTCAGGGGTTTTGAGCTCCTACGAGCAGTACTTC	CASSSGVLSSYEQYF
NA	TRBV28	NA	TRBJ2-2	TGTGCCAGCAGTTTTGGCAGTCACACCGGGGAGCTGTTTTTT	CASSFGSHTGELFF
NA	TRBV4-1	TRBD1	TRBJ1-2	TGCGCCAGCAGCCGAACGGGAGGATCGACAGGGGCTAACTATGGCTACACCTTC	CASSRTGGSTGANYGYTF
NA	TRBV7-8	NA	TRBJ2-7	TGTGCCAGCAGCTATAGCATCGGGTTTGGCTACGAGCAGTACTTC	CASSYSIGFGYEQYF
NA	TRBV29-1	NA	TRBJ1-2	TGCAGCGTTGGTGCAGGGGTCCGCCGATCCAACTATGGCTACACCTTC	CSVGAGVRRSNYGYTF
NA	TRBV28	TRBD1	TRBJ2-7	TGTGCCAGCAGTTCCCCGGGACAGGGGCCAAACTTCTACGAGCAGTACTTC	CASSSPGQGPNFYEQYF
NA	TRBV9	NA	TRBJ2-7	TGTGCCAGCAGCCGTTCTGACAGTGGTGGTTCCTACGAGCAGTACTTC	CASSRSDSGGSYEQYF
NA	TRBV5-6	NA	TRBJ1-5	TGTGCCAGCAGCTTTTCGGGGGTTGGGCAGCCCCAGCATTTT	CASSFSGVGQPQHF
NA	TRBV12-2	NA	TRBJ2-3	TGTGCAAGTCGCTTGGGCCTTACGGGAGGGGCCACAGATACGCAGTATTTT	CASRLGLTGGATDTQYF
few	TRBV4-2	NA	TRBJ2-6	TGTGCCAGCAGCCAAGATTCAGGGAGGGGGGCCAACGTCCTGACTTTC	CASSQDSGRGANVLTF
NA	TRBV7-8	TRBD1	TRBJ1-2	TGTGCCAGCAGCGATGGAGTCGGGACAGGGGTCTATGGCTACACCTTC	CASSDGVGTGVYGYTF
NA	TRBV19	NA	TRBJ2-3	TGTGCCAGTCGCAGACAGTCTACCCACACAGATACGCAGTATTTT	CASRRQSTHTDTQYF
NA	TRBV7-8	NA	TRBJ1-1	TGTGCCAGCAGCTTTCTGCAGGGAGGCACTGAAGCTTTCTTT	CASSFLQGGTEAFF
few	TRBV10-1	NA	TRBJ2-7	TGCGCCAGCAGTGAGAACAGAAACTACGAGCAGTACTTC	CASSENRNYEQYF
once	TRBV14	TRBD1	TRBJ2-2	TGTGCCAGCAGCCTGAGGCCGGGACAGGGAGAAACCGGGGAGCTGTTTTTT	CASSLRPGQGETGELFF
few	TRBV27	NA	TRBJ1-1	TGTGCCAGCAGAGAGGACACTGAAGCTTTCTTT	CASREDTEAFF
NA	TRBV28	TRBD1	TRBJ2-7	TGTGCCAGCAGTCCAGGGACAGGGAGCTCCTACAAGCAGTACTTC	CASSPGTGSSYKQYF
NA	TRBV10-1	TRBD1	TRBJ1-1	TGCGCCAGCAGCACAGGGGAATTCGGCACTGAAGCTTTCTTT	CASSTGEFGTEAFF
NA	TRBV6-5	TRBD1	TRBJ2-2	TGTGCCAGCAGTTCCAACCCGGGACAGGGAACCGGGGAGCTGTTTTTT	CASSSNPGQGTGELFF
NA	TRBV5-4	NA	TRBJ1-5	TGTGCCAGCAGTCACGACCCTACAGGGCAGCCCCAGCATTTT	CASSHDPTGQPQHF
NA	TRBV11-2	TRBD1	TRBJ2-6	TGTGCCAGCAGCTTAGCAGTGACAGGGAGCTCTGGGGCCAACGTCCTGACTTTC	CASSLAVTGSSGANVLTF
NA	TRBV6-1	TRBD1	TRBJ2-7	TGTGCCACCCTCCGGGACAGGGGGAGATTCGAGCAGTACTTC	CATLRDRGRFEQYF
NA	TRBV7-2	TRBD1	TRBJ2-4	TGTGCCAGCAGCTTAGTGGGACAGGGGGCGGCCAAAAACATTCAGTACTTC	CASSLVGQGAAKNIQYF
NA	TRBV2	NA	TRBJ2-7	TGTGCCAGCAGTGAAACCCTAGCCTACGAGCAGTACTTC	CASSETLAYEQYF
NA	TRBV28	NA	TRBJ1-1	TGTGCAAGCCGGGAGAACACTGAAGCTTTCTTT	CASRENTEAFF
NA	TRBV6-5	NA	TRBJ2-7	TGTGCCAGCAGTTCAGGGTTCTACGAGCAGTACTTC	CASSSGFYEQYF
NA	TRBV5-5	TRBD1	TRBJ2-7	TGTGCCAGCAGCTTTTGGGGACAGGGGGCTACTTCCTACGAGCAGTACTTC	CASSFWGQGATSYEQYF
NA	TRBV2	TRBD2	TRBJ2-1	TGTGCCAGCAGGACTAGCGGGAGTTTGAATGAGCAGTTCTTC	CASRTSGSLNEQFF
few	TRBV10-3	TRBD1	TRBJ1-2	TGTGCCATCAGTGGGGGACAGTTGATGAACTATGGCTACACCTTC	CAISGGQLMNYGYTF
once	TRBV2	TRBD1	TRBJ1-6	TGTGCCAGCTCGTTGGACAGGGCCTCCTATAATTCACCCCTCCACTTT	CASSLDRASYNSPLHF
NA	TRBV27	TRBD2	TRBJ2-1	TGTGCCAGCAGACCTCTAGCGGGAGACCACAATGAGCAGTTCTTC	CASRPLAGDHNEQFF
NA	TRBV30	NA	TRBJ1-1	TGTGCCTGGAGTGTACGCAGGGAAGGTAAAGCTTTCTTT	CAWSVRREGKAFF
NA	TRBV27	NA	TRBJ2-2	TGTGCCAGCAACCGCTCCCCCGGGAAAACCGGGGAGCTGTTTTTT	CASNRSPGKTGELFF
NA	TRBV7-5	NA	TRBJ2-1	TGTGTCAGAAGCTTAGTCGGAGGATTGGCGCAGTTCTTC	CVRSLVGGLAQFF